Ten or more counts support the clone carrying this T cell receptor beta chain. Its target is not known. Trimming removed 4 bases at V and 7 bases at J, with 10 bases between. This CDR3 comprises 12 residues. Germline-derived CDR1 and CDR2 are MNHEY and SVGEGT. The data are from a study of CD8 T cells in ankylosing spondylitis. Study-wide findings and caveats: Reported data indicate significant enrichment of disease-linked clones within matched ankylosing spondylitis synovial fluid. Prior literature has documented some motif variants in synovial fluid and blood from reactive arthritis. Clones linked to disease, bearing a CD8+ phenotype, were relatively rare in peripheral blood. Seemingly characteristic of ankylosing spondylitis blood was a TCR beta motif consisting of several highly homologous variants.

TCRdb analysed the 5' RACE reads with MiXCR anew, one entry per CDR3 protein. Seen here are roughly 90,000 distinct CDR3 sequences, 7.5% to 9% observed once, and the top ten hold 9.5% to 10%. The clonotype originates from a male donor with ankylosing spondylitis or in good health (not recorded which). The chain employs TRBV6-2 or TRBV6-3 and TRBJ1-1; D call uncertain. The sample was blood, either unsorted or a sorted T cell fraction (not recorded which). The CDR3 DNA reads as TGTGCCAGCAGTTCCGGAGATCTTGAAGCTTTCTTT. This codes for CASSSGDLEAFF.